This is a list of T cell receptor beta chains from one sample in a study of Graves' ophthalmopathy and Graves' hyperthyroidism. TCRdb recomputed calls from the multiplex PCR reads with MiXCR, one row per CDR3 protein. The table lists 450,000 to 600,000 distinct CDR3 sequences, approximately 37% of them singletons. Sequencing was done on a sample of peripheral blood or thyroid tissue (not recorded which). All receptors come from an adult man with Graves' hyperthyroidism. The CDR3 runs from the conserved cysteine through the conserved F or W. A D gene is named only where the DNA matches it firmly. Clone size is shown for a subset of rows, as once, few, many or a class of expanded clone.

D: TRBD1
size: many
J: TRBJ1-2
V: TRBV12-3/TRBV12-4
length: 14
DNA: TGTGCCAGCAGTTTACGCGACAGGGGAGGTGGCTACACCTTC
CDR3: CASSLRDRGGGYTF

D: .
size: few
J: TRBJ1-4
V: TRBV19
length: 15
DNA: TGTGCCAGTAGTTGGGACTTCGCAACTAATGAAAAACTGTTTTTT
CDR3: CASSWDFATNEKLFF

D: TRBD2
size: few
J: TRBJ2-5
V: TRBV13
length: 17
DNA: TGTGCCAGCAGCCAAGAGACTAGCGGGAGGAGTCAAGAGACCCAGTACTTC
CDR3: CASSQETSGRSQETQYF

D: .
size: many
J: TRBJ2-7
V: TRBV5-1
length: 14
DNA: TGCGCCAGCAGCTCCCAGGGACTTGCCTACGAGCAGTACTTC
CDR3: CASSSQGLAYEQYF

D: .
size: .
J: TRBJ2-7
V: TRBV6-1
length: 11
DNA: TGTGCCAGCAGTGCCCCCGGGGCCCAGTACTTC
CDR3: CASSAPGAQYF

D: TRBD2
size: .
J: TRBJ2-7
V: TRBV4-2
length: 15
DNA: TGTGCCAGCAGCCAAGAGGCGGGAGTCTCCTACGAGCAGTACTTC
CDR3: CASSQEAGVSYEQYF

D: .
size: many
J: TRBJ2-5
V: TRBV10-3
length: 13
DNA: TGTGCCATCAGTGAGTCCGGCGGGGAGACCCAGTACTTC
CDR3: CAISESGGETQYF

D: .
size: .
J: TRBJ1-2
V: TRBV29-1
length: 11
DNA: TGCAGCGTATCGACAGGACGTGGCTACACCTTC
CDR3: CSVSTGRGYTF

D: .
size: many
J: TRBJ1-5
V: TRBV7-8
length: 16
DNA: TGTGCCAGCAGCTTAGATGGCCTGTATAGCAATCAGCCCCAGCATTTT
CDR3: CASSLDGLYSNQPQHF

D: TRBD1
size: .
J: TRBJ1-4
V: TRBV7-9
length: 15
DNA: TGTGCCAGCAGCGCCTGGACAGGGGGCAGTGAAAAACTGTTTTTT
CDR3: CASSAWTGGSEKLFF

D: .
size: many
J: TRBJ2-7
V: TRBV7-6
length: 16
DNA: TGTGCCAGCAGCTTGAGCGGGGGGACAGGCACCTACGAGCAGTACTTC
CDR3: CASSLSGGTGTYEQYF

D: TRBD2
size: .
J: TRBJ2-7
V: TRBV29-1
length: 15
DNA: TGCAGCGTTGAGTTGGGTTTGGCGGGGGCCTACGAGCAGTACTTC
CDR3: CSVELGLAGAYEQYF

D: TRBD1
size: .
J: TRBJ2-6
V: TRBV2
length: 15
DNA: TGTGCCAGCAGTCGACAGGGTACTGGGGCCAACGTCCTGACTTTC
CDR3: CASSRQGTGANVLTF

D: .
size: many
J: TRBJ1-1
V: TRBV19
length: 15
DNA: TGTGCCAGTAGTACCTCAGGGGTCCAGAACACTGAAGCTTTCTTT
CDR3: CASSTSGVQNTEAFF

D: TRBD2
size: .
J: TRBJ2-5
V: TRBV5-1
length: 15
DNA: TGCGCCAGCAGCGGACTAGCGGGGATCCAAGAGACCCAGTACTTC
CDR3: CASSGLAGIQETQYF

D: TRBD1
size: .
J: TRBJ1-2
V: TRBV19
length: 14
DNA: TGTGCCAGTAGGACAGGGGGCCTGGGCTATGGCTACACCTTC
CDR3: CASRTGGLGYGYTF

D: TRBD1
size: many
J: TRBJ1-2
V: TRBV12-3/TRBV12-4
length: 14
DNA: TGTGCCAGCAGTTCACGACAGGGGAACTATGGCTACACCTTC
CDR3: CASSSRQGNYGYTF

D: TRBD1
size: many
J: TRBJ1-2
V: TRBV19
length: 13
DNA: TGTGCCAGCAGCGGGACAGCTAACTATGGCTACACCTTC
CDR3: CASSGTANYGYTF

D: .
size: .
J: TRBJ2-7
V: TRBV29-1
length: 12
DNA: TGCAGCGTTGAATCTGCAGGGCACGAGCAGTACTTC
CDR3: CSVESAGHEQYF

D: TRBD2
size: .
J: TRBJ2-6
V: TRBV5-1
length: 19
DNA: TGCGCCAGCAGCTTATTTGGCAGCCGGGGGGGCGTCGGGGCCAACGTCCTGACTTTC
CDR3: CASSLFGSRGGVGANVLTF

D: TRBD1
size: .
J: TRBJ1-3
V: TRBV13
length: 15
DNA: TGTGCCAGCAGCTTTACAGGGGACTTTGGAAACACCATATATTTT
CDR3: CASSFTGDFGNTIYF

D: .
size: .
J: TRBJ1-2
V: TRBV27
length: 15
DNA: TGTGCCAGCAGTAACCGGGCCATACTTAACTATGGCTACACCTTC
CDR3: CASSNRAILNYGYTF

D: TRBD1
size: many
J: TRBJ1-3
V: TRBV12-3/TRBV12-4
length: 16
DNA: TGTGCCAGCAGTAGCCGACAGGGGGCTACTGGAAACACCATATATTTT
CDR3: CASSSRQGATGNTIYF

D: TRBD2
size: .
J: TRBJ2-3
V: TRBV9
length: 16
DNA: TGTGCCAGCAGCGTAGGACTAGCGACTAGCACAGATACGCAGTATTTT
CDR3: CASSVGLATSTDTQYF

D: .
size: .
J: TRBJ1-1
V: TRBV10-3
length: 13
DNA: TGTGCCATCAGTGAGGCGGGACACACTGAAGCTTTCTTT
CDR3: CAISEAGHTEAFF

D: TRBD2
size: .
J: TRBJ2-3
V: TRBV7-2
length: 15
DNA: TGTGCCAGCAGCTTAGATAGCGGGAGTGCAGATACGCAGTATTTT
CDR3: CASSLDSGSADTQYF

D: .
size: .
J: TRBJ2-6
V: TRBV7-9
length: 14
DNA: TGTGCCAGCAGCTTACTTCCCAGGGATAACGTCCTGACTTTC
CDR3: CASSLLPRDNVLTF

D: .
size: .
J: TRBJ2-3
V: TRBV7-2
length: 16
DNA: TGTGTCAGCAGTGAAGAAGGACTTCTTCCAGCGGATACGCAGTATTTT
CDR3: CVSSEEGLLPADTQYF

D: .
size: .
J: TRBJ1-1
V: TRBV7-9
length: 16
DNA: TGCGCCAGCAGCCAAGATTCAGGCAAACAGAACACTGAAGCTTTCTTT
CDR3: CASSQDSGKQNTEAFF

D: .
size: many
J: TRBJ1-6
V: TRBV30
length: 14
DNA: TGTGCCTGGGCGACGAGCAGTCGTGGCTCACCCCTCCACTTT
CDR3: CAWATSSRGSPLHF

D: .
size: many
J: TRBJ2-7
V: TRBV14
length: 12
DNA: TGTGCCAGCAGCCCAGCGAACTACGAGCAGTACTTC
CDR3: CASSPANYEQYF

D: .
size: many
J: TRBJ1-6
V: TRBV6-1
length: 18
DNA: TGTGCCAGCAGTGAAGTGCCCGTACAGCGGTCCTATAATTCACCCCTCCACTTT
CDR3: CASSEVPVQRSYNSPLHF

D: .
size: .
J: TRBJ2-7
V: TRBV14
length: 13
DNA: TGTGCCAGCGGCCAGAGGGAACTCTACGAGCAGTACTTC
CDR3: CASGQRELYEQYF

D: .
size: many
J: TRBJ1-1
V: TRBV29-1
length: 15
DNA: TGCAGCGTTGGCCGCTCGAAGGGGAAGAGCACTGAAGCTTTCTTT
CDR3: CSVGRSKGKSTEAFF

D: .
size: once
J: TRBJ1-4
V: TRBV28
length: 15
DNA: TGTGCCGGCTCAAGAGGGGGTGCTTCGGATGAAAAACTGTTTTTT
CDR3: CAGSRGGASDEKLFF

D: .
size: once
J: TRBJ1-5
V: TRBV2
length: 13
DNA: TGTGCCAGCAGATTGGGGTCGGGGCAGCCCCAGCATTTT
CDR3: CASRLGSGQPQHF

D: .
size: .
J: TRBJ1-1
V: TRBV10-3
length: 11
DNA: TGTGCCACCTCCGGGGGGACTGAAGCTTTCTTT
CDR3: CATSGGTEAFF

D: TRBD1
size: many
J: TRBJ2-7
V: TRBV7-2
length: 13
DNA: TGTGCCAGCAGCTTATTTAGGGGGCGCGAGCAGTACTTC
CDR3: CASSLFRGREQYF

D: .
size: .
J: TRBJ2-4
V: TRBV29-1
length: 13
DNA: TGCAGCTTAGACTCGGGAGTGGGGAACATTCAGTACTTC
CDR3: CSLDSGVGNIQYF

D: TRBD2
size: .
J: TRBJ2-2
V: TRBV20-1
length: 10
DNA: TGCAGTGCTGTAGCGGGAGTGTTGTTTTTT
CDR3: CSAVAGVLFF

D: .
size: .
J: TRBJ1-1
V: TRBV29-1
length: 11
DNA: TGCAGCGTACCGACGGTCACTGAAGCTTTCTTT
CDR3: CSVPTVTEAFF

D: TRBD1
size: many
J: TRBJ2-7
V: TRBV20-1
length: 15
DNA: TGCAGTGCCCAAGCCCGCCGGGACAGCCCCTACGAGCAGTACTTC
CDR3: CSAQARRDSPYEQYF

D: .
size: many
J: TRBJ2-7
V: TRBV5-1
length: 14
DNA: TGCGCCAGCAGCTGGAGGGACGGAAACTACGAGCAGTACTTC
CDR3: CASSWRDGNYEQYF

D: .
size: .
J: TRBJ2-7
V: TRBV2
length: 17
DNA: TGCGCCAGCAGCCGATCCCACCGGGCGGAGCGACCCTACGAGCAGTACTTC
CDR3: CASSRSHRAERPYEQYF

D: TRBD1
size: few
J: TRBJ2-7
V: TRBV7-9
length: 14
DNA: TGTGCCAGCAGCTTCCAGACAGGGAGTTACGAGCAGTACTTC
CDR3: CASSFQTGSYEQYF

D: .
size: few
J: TRBJ1-5
V: TRBV5-8
length: 14
DNA: TGTGCCAGCAGGCAGGGGTTATACAATCAGCCCCAGCATTTT
CDR3: CASRQGLYNQPQHF

D: .
size: many
J: TRBJ2-7
V: TRBV6-5
length: 15
DNA: TGTGCCAGCAGTTACTCGTCGGGCCTCTCCTACGAGCAGTACTTC
CDR3: CASSYSSGLSYEQYF

D: .
size: many
J: TRBJ2-5
V: TRBV5-8
length: 15
DNA: TGTGCCAGCAGCTGGGGGTGGGAGGAGCAAGAGACCCAGTACTTC
CDR3: CASSWGWEEQETQYF

D: TRBD2
size: few
J: TRBJ2-7
V: TRBV19
length: 17
DNA: TGTGCCAGTAGTATTATGGGACTAGCGGGTACACCCTACGAGCAGTACTTC
CDR3: CASSIMGLAGTPYEQYF

D: TRBD2
size: many
J: TRBJ2-7
V: TRBV7-9
length: 16
DNA: TGTGCCAGCAGCACCCCCCGGGGGAGCGGGGGTTACGAGCAGTACTTC
CDR3: CASSTPRGSGGYEQYF

D: .
size: few
J: TRBJ2-3
V: TRBV20-1
length: 13
DNA: TGCAGTGCTCTTAGACAGACCACAGATACGCAGTATTTT
CDR3: CSALRQTTDTQYF

D: .
size: .
J: TRBJ2-2
V: TRBV10-3
length: 15
DNA: TGTGCCAGCAGTCCCGGCGGCGGGAACACCGGGGAGCTGTTTTTT
CDR3: CASSPGGGNTGELFF

D: .
size: .
J: TRBJ2-3
V: TRBV29-1
length: 13
DNA: TGCAGCGTTGATCATTCGTTCACAGATACGCAGTATTTT
CDR3: CSVDHSFTDTQYF

D: .
size: many
J: TRBJ2-5
V: TRBV29-1
length: 11
DNA: TGCAGCGTTGAGTCACTAGAGACCCAGTACTTC
CDR3: CSVESLETQYF